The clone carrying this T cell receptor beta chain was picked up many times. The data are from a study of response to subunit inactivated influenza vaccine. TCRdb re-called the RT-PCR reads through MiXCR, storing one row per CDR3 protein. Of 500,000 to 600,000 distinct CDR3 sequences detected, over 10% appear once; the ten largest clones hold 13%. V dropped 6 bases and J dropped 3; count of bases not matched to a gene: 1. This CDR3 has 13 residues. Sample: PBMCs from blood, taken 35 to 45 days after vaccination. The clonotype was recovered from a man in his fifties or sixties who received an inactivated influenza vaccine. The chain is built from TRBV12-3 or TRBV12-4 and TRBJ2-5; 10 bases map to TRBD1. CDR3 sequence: CASRTGGEETQYF. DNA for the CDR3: TGTGCCAGCAGGACAGGGGGCGAAGAGACCCAGTACTTC.